The 28 T cell receptor beta chains below were found in one sample sequenced in a study of identical twins. TCRdb reprocessed the 5' RACE reads with MiXCR, giving one entry per CDR3 protein. The sample holds some 560,000 distinct CDR3 sequences, approximately 9.6% seen once. The sample also formed part of further work on yellow fever vaccine responses in identical twins.

Sequencing was carried out using PBMCs. All receptors come from a young woman in good health.

This chain links TRBV7-6 with TRBJ2-7; D assignment may be TRBD1 or TRBD2 (5 bases each). V was pared by 6 bases and J by 4 bases, with 7 bases between. CDR3 length: 11 amino acids. Germline values: CDR1 SGHVS, CDR2 FNYEAQ. CDR3 DNA: TGTGCCAGCAGGGGACCATACGAGCAGTACTTC. It specifies CASRGPYEQYF.

This rearrangement joins TRBV7-9 to TRBJ2-1, with D possibly being TRBD1 (5 bases). Trimming stripped 3 bases from V and 8 bases from J, with 8 bases between. CDR3 size: 12 residues. CDR1 is SEHNR and CDR2 is FQNEAQ in the germline V gene (reference sequence). The CDR3, as DNA: TGTGCCAGCAGCTTTCAGGGCTATGAGCAGTTCTTC. Encoded protein: CASSFQGYEQFF.

The rearrangement uses TRBV5-1 and TRBJ2-2; D ambiguous. CDR1 is SGHRS, CDR2 YFSETQ, per germline. The CDR3 is 13 amino acids. V lost 7 bases, J lost 7 bases, and 14 bases lay in between. The CDR3, as DNA: TGCGCCAGCCTCTCCACCCTACACGGGGAGCTGTTTTTT. It specifies CASLSTLHGELFF.

There are a few counts of this clonotype. V gene TRBV6-5 combines with J gene TRBJ2-7; D is undetermined. Deletions cut 5 bases from V and 2 bases from J, with 13 bases between. The length of the CDR3 is 14 residues. The germline V gene has CDR1 MNHEY and CDR2 SVGAGI. CDR3 region: CASSPRKRTYEQYF. The CDR3 region has the DNA TGTGCCAGCAGTCCTCGAAAAAGAACCTACGAGCAGTACTTC.

Many counts were recorded for this clonotype. The V call is TRBV12-3 or TRBV12-4, the J call TRBJ2-7, with TRBD1 matching over 9 bases. V trimming: 3 bases; J trimming: 2 bases; junction bases outside the gene matches: 11. The CDR3 has 17 amino acids. CDR3 in DNA: TGTGCCAGCAGTTTGGCCCTCGGGGACAGGGTTCCCTACGAGCAGTACTTC. This encodes CASSLALGDRVPYEQYF.

This clonotype was observed at least ten times. The rearrangement joins TRBV15 to TRBJ1-3; D call uncertain. CDR1 LNHNV and CDR2 YYDKDF come from the germline V gene (reference sequence). The CDR3 consists of 16 residues. V was clipped by 0 bases and J by 0 bases, with 9 bases between them. In nucleotides, the CDR3 is TGTGCCACCAGCAGAGATCTATGGGACTCTGGAAACACCATATATTTT. This sequence encodes CATSRDLWDSGNTIYF.

The chain carries TRBV20-1 and TRBJ1-5, with 7 positions matching TRBD1. This CDR3 comprises 15 residues. V shed 4 bases, J shed 0 bases, and the junction held 6 bases outside the gene matches. Germline V CDR1 and CDR2: DFQATT, SNEGSKA (reference sequence). CDR3 DNA: TGCAGTGCTATAGGGGGCGCGGTTAGCAATCAGCCCCAGCATTTT. This encodes CSAIGGAVSNQPQHF.

This clonotype was detected only a few times. The genes are TRBV3-1 and TRBJ2-7; TRBD1 matches 10 bases. CDR1 is LGHDT and CDR2 is YNNKEL in the germline V gene (reference sequence). This CDR3 spans 17 amino acids. Germline trimming cut 3 bases from V and 2 bases from J; bases unmatched to any gene: 10. CDR3 in DNA: TGTGCCAGCAGCCAGGTCTCTGGCGGACAGGGGGCCTACGAGCAGTACTTC. Amino acids: CASSQVSGGQGAYEQYF.

This clonotype was seen repeatedly, ten times or more. The chain has TRBV12-5 and TRBJ1-1; no clear D gene. The germline V gene encodes CDR1 LGHNT and CDR2 FRNRAP. The CDR3 is made up of 13 amino acids. V was clipped by 1 base and J by 6 bases, with 9 bases between them. CDR3 nucleotide sequence: TGTGCTAGTGGTTTGGGGGTTGGCGCTGAAGCTTTCTTT. This encodes CASGLGVGAEAFF.

This clonotype was counted many times. This chain uses TRBV6-1 with TRBJ2-3; D possibly uses TRBD1 or TRBD2 (5 bases each). The germline V gene encodes CDR1 MNHNS and CDR2 SASEGT. The CDR3 sequence is 15 residues long. Trimming removed 7 bases at V and 2 bases at J, with 16 bases between. CDR3 DNA: TGTGCCAGCACCGTTGGGGGAGATGACACAGATACGCAGTATTTT. It specifies CASTVGGDDTDTQYF.

The chain links TRBV2 to TRBJ2-1; perhaps TRBD2 as D (5 bases). The V end lost 2 bases, the J end lost 10 bases, and 6 bases lay between the germline ends. Per germline, CDR1 SNHLY and CDR2 FYNNEI. The CDR3 consists of 11 residues. The DNA for the CDR3 is TGTGCCAGCAGTGAAACGGGGGAGCAGTTCTTC. Translated, it gives CASSETGEQFF.

This clonotype was counted ten times or more. The CDR3 DNA reads as TGTGCCAGCAGTTCGACAGGACACTCCTACGAGCAGTACTTC. Amino acids: CASSSTGHSYEQYF. V is TRBV28 and J is TRBJ2-7, with a tentative D call TRBD1 (6 bases). The CDR3 runs 14 residues. Trimming took 4 bases from V and 0 from J, leaving 10 bases between them. Germline V gene sequence: CDR1 MDHEN, CDR2 SYDVKM.

This clonotype was seen a few times. This chain joins TRBV12-3 or TRBV12-4 and TRBJ2-5, with 11 bases matching TRBD1. CDR3 length equals 16 residues. The J segment lost 6 bases and the V segment lost 2 bases, leaving 8 bases of the junction unmatched. CDR3 residues: CASSLMIGQGAKTQYF. The CDR3 bases are TGTGCCAGCAGTTTAATGATCGGACAGGGGGCCAAGACCCAGTACTTC.

This chain uses TRBV28 with TRBJ1-2; maybe TRBD1 (6 bases). Deletions cut 5 bases from V and 5 bases from J, with 21 bases between. Germline CDR1 and CDR2: MDHEN and SYDVKM. The length of the CDR3 is 16 residues. The CDR3 here is CASSPGEVLAKYGYTF. DNA of the CDR3: TGTGCCAGCAGTCCAGGGGAGGTACTAGCAAAATATGGCTACACCTTC.

Ten or more counts support this clonotype. The rearrangement joins TRBV5-6 to TRBJ2-2, with 9 bases identical to TRBD1. CDR1 SGHDT and CDR2 YYEEEE come from the germline V gene. With 1 base clipped from V and 7 bases from J, the junction kept 2 bases outside the gene matches. The CDR3 is made up of 14 amino acids. CDR3: CASSLTGGIGELFF. For the CDR3, the DNA is TGTGCCAGCAGCTTGACAGGGGGCATCGGGGAGCTGTTTTTT.

This clonotype was found many times. This chain's CDR3 is CASSPRTSDNEQFF. DNA of the CDR3: TGTGCCAGCAGCCCGAGGACTAGCGACAATGAGCAGTTCTTC. V is TRBV7-9 and J is TRBJ2-1, with 9 bases lining up with TRBD2. Trimming removed 5 bases from V and 5 bases from J; junction bases left unmatched: 4. The germline CDR1 and CDR2 sequences are SEHNR and FQNEAQ (reference sequence). The CDR3 consists of 14 residues.

This clonotype was seen many times. V is TRBV20-1 and J is TRBJ2-7, with no clear D. Germline lookup yields CDR1 DFQATT and CDR2 SNEGSKA (reference sequence). V lost 6 bases and J 0 bases, leaving 15 bases between the germline ends. The CDR3 contains 14 residues. CDR3 sequence reads: CSAQDPKSSYEQYF. CDR3 coding DNA: TGCAGTGCGCAGGACCCTAAGAGCTCCTACGAGCAGTACTTC.

This clonotype was detected ten times or more. The J gene is TRBJ1-4, the V gene TRBV9; D ambiguous. Deletions cut 0 bases from V and 5 bases from J, with 8 bases between. CDR3 length: 14 amino acids. Germline V lookup: CDR1 SGDLS, CDR2 YYNGEE. The CDR3 sequence: CASSVDGRNEKLFF. For the CDR3, the DNA is TGTGCCAGCAGCGTAGATGGGAGGAATGAAAAACTGTTTTTT. Full variable domain (missing parts from reference TRBV9 and TRBJ1-4): DSGVTQTPKHLITATGQRVTLRCSPRSGDLSVYWYQQSLDQGLQFLIQYYNGEERAKGNILERFSAQQFPDLHSELNLSSLELGDSALYFCASSVDGRNEKLFFGSGTQLSVL.

This clonotype was counted many times. Sequence at one end of the junction differs from germline and may be a read error. V and J are TRBV7-7 and TRBJ2-4; D remains ambiguous. The CDR3 extends over 16 amino acids. The germline V gene encodes CDR1 SSHAT and CDR2 FNYEAQ (reference sequence). The CDR3 coding sequence is TGTGCTAGCAGCTTTAGGCAAGTGCTAGCCAAAAACATTCAGTACTTC. The encoded protein is CASSFRQVLAKNIQYF.

This clonotype has ten or more counts. The chain is built from TRBV7-2 and TRBJ1-1; no clear D gene. The CDR3 has 12 amino acids. Trimming cost V 2 bases and J 5 bases, with 6 bases left between them. CDR1 is SGHTA and CDR2 is FQGNSA in the germline V gene. CDR3 protein: CASSLIRTEAFF. The DNA for the CDR3 is TGTGCCAGCAGCTTAATAAGAACTGAAGCTTTCTTT.

This clonotype appeared many times. This rearrangement joins TRBV4-3 to TRBJ2-1; 10 nucleotides align to TRBD1. The length of the CDR3 is 17 residues. Germline lookup yields CDR1 LGHNA and CDR2 YSLEER. The V segment lost 0 bases and the J segment 3 bases; nucleotides outside the gene matches: 5. CDR3 DNA: TGCGCCAGCAGCCAAGATGGGGACAGGGGTGACTACAATGAGCAGTTCTTC. Its protein is CASSQDGDRGDYNEQFF.

The V gene is TRBV12-3 or TRBV12-4, the J gene TRBJ2-4; D is perhaps TRBD1 or TRBD2 (6 bases each). The CDR3 is 13 amino acids. V gave up 7 bases and J gave up 6 bases, with 13 bases separating them. This chain's CDR3 is CASTHGGSNIQYF. The CDR3 DNA sequence: TGTGCCAGCACCCACGGGGGCTCAAACATTCAGTACTTC.

This clonotype was seen more than once but under ten times. The junction does not match germline at one end; this may be a read error. The V gene is TRBV29-1, the J gene TRBJ2-1; 10 bases agree with TRBD2. Germline V gives CDR1 SQVTM, CDR2 ANQGSEA. The CDR3 is 11 residues long. CDR3: CSVEAGGEQFF. CDR3 DNA sequence: TGCAGCGTGGAAGCGGGGGGGGAGCAGTTCTTC.

This CDR3 is CASSSPSYNEQFF. The CDR3 DNA sequence: TGTGCCAGCAGTTCCCCATCCTACAATGAGCAGTTCTTC. The chain employs TRBV28 and TRBJ2-1; D gene uncertain. Germline V gives CDR1 MDHEN, CDR2 SYDVKM. The CDR3 runs to 13 residues. The V end lost 4 bases, the J end lost 1 base, and 5 bases lay between the germline ends.

This clonotype was observed many times. The genes are TRBV18 and TRBJ2-7; TRBD1 might be the D (6 bases). The CDR3 has 14 residues. V was trimmed by 3 bases and J by 0 bases, leaving 9 bases between them. CDR1 is KGHSH, CDR2 LQKENI, per germline. CDR3 amino acids: CASSPPGVSYEQYF. Here the CDR3 DNA reads TGTGCCAGCTCACCCCCAGGGGTCTCCTACGAGCAGTACTTC. The variable domain in full, completed from reference TRBV18 and TRBJ2-7, reads NAGVMQNPRHLVRRRGQEARLRCSPMKGHSHVYWYRQLPEEGLKFMVYLQKENIIDESGMPKERFSAEFPKEGPSILRIQQVVRGDSAAYFCASSPPGVSYEQYFGPGTRLTVT.

This clonotype appeared a few times. The rearrangement joins TRBV28 to TRBJ1-2, with D unresolved. The CDR3 spans 13 residues. Trimming took off 5 bases at V and 4 bases at J, with 11 bases between the two ends. Germline V lookup: CDR1 MDHEN, CDR2 SYDVKM. This CDR3 is CASSGEQIYGYTF. The CDR3 nucleotides read TGTGCCAGCAGTGGGGAACAGATCTATGGCTACACCTTC.

V is TRBV11-2 and J is TRBJ2-1; the D gene is possibly TRBD2 (6 bases). CDR3 length equals 15 residues. Germline CDR1 and CDR2: SGHAT and FQNNGV. V lost 2 bases, J lost 5 bases, and 13 bases lay in between. In DNA form, the CDR3 reads TGTGCCAGCAGCTTACGGGCGGGACGGGACAATGAGCAGTTCTTC. It specifies CASSLRAGRDNEQFF.

There are a few counts of this clonotype. The CDR3 region is CSVKGEGNATNYEQYF. DNA for the CDR3: TGCAGCGTGAAGGGTGAGGGAAACGCCACGAACTACGAGCAGTACTTC. The chain joins TRBV29-1 to TRBJ2-7, with D tentatively TRBD2 (5 bases). The CDR3 has 16 amino acids. Between the trimmed V and J ends, which lost 6 bases and 3 bases, there was a span of 24 bases. Germline V gene sequence: CDR1 SQVTM, CDR2 ANQGSEA.